Below, 30 T cell receptor beta chains from the same sample are listed, as sequenced in a study of blood T cell repertoires in COVID-19. Some clones are missing from TCRdb's copy, which holds only in-frame ones; the method was immunoSEQ multiplex PCR. Of about 89,000 clones listed, around 89% are singletons. The specimen was peripheral blood. Receptors originate from a man in his 60s with acute or convalescent COVID-19.

The chain uses TRBV24-1 and TRBJ2-5; 8 bases align to TRBD1. The trim removed 4 bases at V and 4 bases at J, leaving 7 bases unmatched. Germline loops: CDR1 KGHDR, CDR2 SFDVKD. The CDR3 covers 15 residues. CDR3 sequence reads: CATSDAGTGAETQYF. The CDR3 DNA follows: TGTGCCACCAGTGACGCCGGGACAGGTGCAGAGACCCAGTACTTC.

The V gene is TRBV7-3, the J gene TRBJ1-1; D is unclear. Trimming took 5 bases from V and 4 from J, leaving 17 bases between them. This CDR3 is built from 15 residues. CDR1 is SGHTA, CDR2 FQGTGA, per germline. CDR3 sequence: CASSPFRRVGTEAFF. CDR3 bases: TGTGCCAGCAGCCCTTTTCGGAGGGTTGGCACTGAAGCTTTCTTT. The full variable domain, in which reference TRBV7-3 and TRBJ1-1 provide the parts outside the CDR3, is GAGVSQTPSNKVTEKGKYVELRCDPISGHTALYWYRQSLGQGPEFLIYFQGTGAADDSGLPNDRFFAVRPEGSVSTLKIQRTERGDSAVYLCASSPFRRVGTEAFFGQGTRLTVV.

The CDR3 DNA reads TGCGCCAGCAGAAGCTCCCGACTAGCGGGTAACTCTGGGGCCAACGTCCTGACTTTC. As protein: CASRSSRLAGNSGANVLTF. The chain recombines TRBV5-1 with TRBJ2-6; 10 bases align to TRBD2. The length of the CDR3 is 19 residues. The junction had 11 bases not matched to a gene; V was cut back by 5 bases and J by 0 bases. Germline CDR1 reads SGHRS; CDR2 reads YFSETQ. The variable domain in full, completed from reference TRBV5-1 and TRBJ2-6, reads KAGVTQTPRYLIKTRGQQVTLSCSPISGHRSVSWYQQTPGQGLQFLFEYFSETQRNKGNFPGRFSGRQFSNSRSEMNVSTLELGDSALYLCASRSSRLAGNSGANVLTFGAGSRLTVL.

The chain employs TRBV9 and TRBJ1-1, with D uncertain. Germline CDR1 SGDLS, CDR2 YYNGEE. CDR3 length equals 13 residues. The germline V and J ends were trimmed by 2 bases and 2 bases, with 7 bases remaining between them. This CDR3 is CASSVSFNTEAFF. The DNA for the CDR3 is TGTGCCAGCAGCGTTTCTTTCAACACTGAAGCTTTCTTT.

The CDR3 here is CASSDRGSTDTQYF. CDR3 nucleotide sequence: TGTGCCAGCAGCGACAGGGGTAGCACAGATACGCAGTATTTT. The chain recombines TRBV9 with TRBJ2-3, with 7 bases that match TRBD1. The V gene end was trimmed by 3 bases and the J gene end by 0 bases; junction bases not matched to a gene: 1. This CDR3 region has 14 residues. The germline V gene has CDR1 SGDLS and CDR2 YYNGEE.

CDR3 bases: TGTGCCACCCATTTGACGGGTGGCAACGAGCAGTACTTC. This codes for CATHLTGGNEQYF. The chain couples TRBV6-5 to TRBJ2-7; D not certain. This CDR3 comprises 13 residues. The germline CDR1 and CDR2 sequences are MNHEY and SVGAGI. The germline V and J ends were trimmed by 10 bases and 5 bases, with 18 bases remaining between them.

The V call is TRBV3-1 (or the pseudogene TRBV3-2), the J call TRBJ1-6; D possibly corresponds to TRBD1 (5 bases). This CDR3 contains 13 residues. V was shortened by 1 base and J by 8 bases, with 6 bases between the two germline ends. The germline gives CDR1 LGHDT, CDR2 YNNKEL (reference sequence). CDR3 in DNA: TGTGCCAGCAGCCAAGGCAGGGATTCACCCCTCCACTTT. It is translated as CASSQGRDSPLHF.

The rearrangement uses TRBV3-1 (or the pseudogene TRBV3-2) and TRBJ2-1, with D maybe TRBD2 (6 bases). The CDR3 is made up of 15 amino acids. CDR1 and CDR2 (germline): LGHDT, YNNKEL (reference sequence). Trimming pared 0 bases from V and 4 bases from J, leaving 10 bases between. The CDR3 region has the DNA TGTGCCAGCAGCCAAGACAGCGGAGGGTACAATGAGCAGTTCTTC. It translates to CASSQDSGGYNEQFF.

The chain employs TRBV19 and TRBJ2-5; 9 nucleotides line up with TRBD1. The CDR3 spans 12 residues. The V gene's germline CDR1 is LNHDA and CDR2 SQIVND (reference sequence). V trimming: 8 bases; J trimming: 4 bases; junction bases outside the gene matches: 2. CDR3 amino acids: CASSTGGETQYF. For the CDR3, the DNA is TGTGCCAGTTCGACAGGGGGAGAGACCCAGTACTTC. Together with reference TRBV19 and TRBJ2-5, the CDR3 gives the full variable domain: DGGITQSPKYLFRKEGQNVTLSCEQNLNHDAMYWYRQDPGQGLRLIYYSQIVNDFQKGDIAEGYSVSREKKESFPLTVTSAQKNPTAFYLCASSTGGETQYFGPGTRLLVL.

This chain links TRBV20-1 with TRBJ2-7; 10 nucleotides align to TRBD2. V shed 3 bases and J 4 bases; nucleotides not matched to a gene: 3. The CDR3 is 13 amino acids. CDR1 and CDR2 (germline): DFQATT, SNEGSKA (reference sequence). The CDR3 DNA reads as TGCAGTGCTAGTTCTAGCGGGAGATACGAGCAGTACTTC. Translation gives CSASSSGRYEQYF.

This chain links TRBV29-1 with TRBJ2-5; tentatively, D is TRBD2 (6 bases). CDR1 SQVTM and CDR2 ANQGSEA come from the germline V gene. The CDR3 has 13 amino acids. Trimming cost V 1 base and J 2 bases, with 8 bases left between them. CDR3 sequence (DNA): TGCAGCGTTGAAGGTGCGGGGCAAGAGACCCAGTACTTC. Protein: CSVEGAGQETQYF.

This rearrangement joins TRBV25-1 to TRBJ2-2; D is ambiguous. V shed 3 bases and J shed 0 bases, with 8 bases lying between them. Per germline, CDR1 MGHDK and CDR2 SYGVNS. The CDR3 is made up of 15 amino acids. CDR3 loop: CASSDNNANTGELFF. CDR3 sequence (DNA): TGTGCCAGCAGTGACAACAACGCGAACACCGGGGAGCTGTTTTTT.

This clone was seen a few times. The rearrangement uses TRBV28 and TRBJ1-3; 10 positions agree with TRBD1. The V segment lost 6 bases and the J segment 6 bases; nucleotides outside the gene matches: 5. CDR3 length equals 14 residues. CDR1 and CDR2 (germline): MDHEN, SYDVKM. The CDR3 DNA reads as TGTGCCAGCAGCTCGACAGGGGGCGAAAACACCATATATTTT. Residues: CASSSTGGENTIYF.

The chain couples TRBV27 to TRBJ1-1; 9 bases agree with TRBD1. Germline trimming cut 5 bases from V and 4 bases from J; bases unmatched to any gene: 8. This CDR3 comprises 15 residues. CDR1 and CDR2 from the germline V gene are MNHEY and SMNVEV (reference sequence). The CDR3 here is CASSIRGTGTTEAFF. The CDR3 nucleotides read TGTGCCAGCAGTATCCGCGGGACAGGGACCACTGAAGCTTTCTTT.

The chain uses TRBV6-5 and TRBJ1-5; TRBD1 is a possible D gene (5 bases). The germline V gene has CDR1 MNHEY and CDR2 SVGAGI. This CDR3 spans 15 amino acids. The V end was cut by 6 bases, the J end by 0 bases, with 12 bases between. In nucleotides, the CDR3 is TGTGCCAGCAGAAGGGACTCCCTTAGCAATCAGCCCCAGCATTTT. Amino acids: CASRRDSLSNQPQHF.

The V gene is TRBV5-1, the J gene TRBJ2-1; D remains ambiguous. CDR1 is SGHRS, CDR2 YFSETQ, per germline. The CDR3 is 11 residues long. V lost 6 bases to trimming and J lost 5 bases, with 6 bases between them. The CDR3 reads CASKQNNEQFF. CDR3 coding DNA: TGCGCCAGCAAACAAAACAATGAGCAGTTCTTC.

This clone was observed once. The chain has TRBV6-5 and TRBJ1-5; 10 nucleotides agree with TRBD1. This CDR3 region has 15 residues. J lost 6 bases, V lost 5 bases, and 7 bases had no gene match. Germline CDR1 reads MNHEY; CDR2 reads SVGAGI. The CDR3 spells CASSRGQGLGQPQHF. The CDR3 DNA follows: TGTGCCAGCAGTCGGGGACAGGGGTTGGGTCAGCCCCAGCATTTT.

This chain uses TRBV14 with TRBJ1-5; D is unresolved. Germline CDR1 is SGHDN and CDR2 is FVKESK. V was cut by 0 bases and J by 6 bases, with 15 bases left in between. This CDR3 is 16 amino acids long. The CDR3 DNA reads as TGTGCCAGCAGCCAAGATCGGCGGCGGAGGAGTCAGCCCCAGCATTTT. Its protein product is CASSQDRRRRSQPQHF. Full variable domain (outside the CDR3, taken from reference TRBV14 and TRBJ1-5): EAGVTQFPSHSVIEKGQTVTLRCDPISGHDNLYWYRRVMGKEIKFLLHFVKESKQDESGMPNNRFLAERTGGTYSTLKVQPAELEDSGVYFCASSQDRRRRSQPQHFGDGTRLSIL.

The rearrangement links TRBV6-5 to TRBJ1-1; 9 nucleotides agree with TRBD1. This CDR3 region has 14 residues. V was clipped by 4 bases and J by 5 bases; unmatched bases: 5. Looked up from germline, CDR1 is MNHEY and CDR2 is SVGAGI. The chain's CDR3 is CASSSDRGGTEAFF. CDR3 DNA sequence: TGTGCCAGCAGTTCGGACAGGGGAGGGACTGAAGCTTTCTTT.

The J gene is TRBJ2-2, the V gene TRBV5-1; TRBD2 agrees at 8 bases. Losses at the gene ends were 3 bases for V and 2 bases for J; bases not matched to a gene: 9. Germline CDR1 is SGHRS and CDR2 is YFSETQ. The CDR3 has 17 residues. This CDR3 is CASSSPPGLENTGELFF. CDR3 in DNA: TGCGCCAGCAGCTCCCCTCCGGGACTAGAAAACACCGGGGAGCTGTTTTTT.

This clone was seen just once. The chain recombines TRBV5-8 with TRBJ1-5; 7 nucleotides align to TRBD1. The CDR3 has 15 amino acids. Germline CDR1 is SGHTS and CDR2 is YDEGEE. J was trimmed by 4 bases and V by 5 bases; bases with no gene match: 9. This CDR3 is CASRPPGQSNQPQHF. CDR3 nucleotide sequence: TGTGCCAGCAGACCACCGGGACAGAGTAATCAGCCCCAGCATTTT.

The gene calls are TRBV19 and TRBJ2-5; TRBD1 matches 9 bases. The CDR3 runs to 14 residues. In germline, CDR1 is LNHDA, CDR2 SQIVND (reference sequence). V lost 5 bases to trimming and J lost 5 bases; unmatched junction nucleotides: 6. The CDR3 DNA follows: TGTGCCAGTAGTGGGACAGGGATATCCGAGACCCAGTACTTC. This sequence encodes CASSGTGISETQYF.

The table lists this clone with a few counts. In DNA, the CDR3 is TGTGCCACACGGTACGGTGAGACCCAGTACTTC. This codes for CATRYGETQYF. The chain couples TRBV6-5 to TRBJ2-5; D gene uncertain. Trimming took 10 bases from V and 5 from J, leaving 11 bases between them. Germline lookup yields CDR1 MNHEY and CDR2 SVGAGI. The CDR3 extends over 11 amino acids.

This clone was picked up a small number of times. The V call is TRBV6-5, the J call TRBJ2-1; 10 nucleotides match TRBD2. This CDR3 region has 14 residues. Germline V CDR1 and CDR2: MNHEY, SVGAGI. After removal of 6 bases from V and 3 bases from J, the junction contained 2 bases not matched to a gene. The CDR3 here is CASRWTSGYNEQFF. CDR3 sequence (DNA): TGTGCCAGCAGGTGGACTAGCGGCTACAATGAGCAGTTCTTC.

The chain employs TRBV7-7 and TRBJ1-1; the D is unclear. CDR1 SSHAT and CDR2 FNYEAQ come from the germline V gene (reference sequence). The germline V and J ends were trimmed by 5 bases and 3 bases, with 10 bases remaining between them. CDR3 length equals 13 residues. CDR3 loop: CASSRTRDTEAFF. CDR3 sequence (DNA): TGTGCCAGCAGCCGCACTCGGGACACTGAAGCTTTCTTT.

The chain joins TRBV7-3 to TRBJ2-1; 15 nucleotides match TRBD2. This CDR3 region has 16 residues. The V gene's germline CDR1 is SGHTA and CDR2 FQGTGA. J gave up 9 bases and V 5 bases, and 8 bases lay outside the gene matches. The CDR3 here is CASSAGLAGGGGEQFF. The CDR3 DNA sequence: TGTGCCAGCAGCGCTGGACTAGCGGGAGGGGGAGGTGAGCAGTTCTTC.

The V call is TRBV12-1, the J call TRBJ2-1; the D call in the table, TRBD1, was not verified against the DNA. TRBV12-1 is annotated as a pseudogene. The CDR3 sequence is 16 residues long. For the CDR3, the DNA is TGTGCCAGCAGCTTTTTTAGCCGCAGGGTCAGCAGTGAGCAGTTCTTC. Its translation: CASSFFSRRVSSEQFF.

The rearrangement uses TRBV6-4 and TRBJ2-3; 12 bases are shared with TRBD1. The CDR3 spans 15 residues. Germline V gene data show CDR1 as MRHNA and CDR2 as SNTAGT. V was pared by 5 bases and J by 5 bases, with 5 bases of the junction left unmatched. Here the CDR3 reads CASSLGTGGRDTQYF. The CDR3 DNA reads as TGTGCCAGCAGTCTAGGGACAGGGGGCCGAGATACGCAGTATTTT.

This clone showed up just once. This chain uses TRBV4-2 with TRBJ1-5; 10 positions agree with TRBD1. The V gene's germline CDR1 is LGHNA and CDR2 YNFKEQ. Unmatched junction bases numbered 8, after V lost 3 bases and J lost 0 bases. CDR3 length: 18 residues. CDR3 coding DNA: TGTGCCAGCAGCCACCCCCGGGGGGACAGGGGTAGCAATCAGCCCCAGCATTTT. It specifies CASSHPRGDRGSNQPQHF.

The rearrangement joins TRBV11-2 to TRBJ2-7; D uncertain. CDR1 is SGHAT and CDR2 is FQNNGV in the germline V gene. V was clipped by 5 bases and J by 3 bases, with 5 bases between them. The CDR3 has 11 residues. The CDR3 DNA is TGTGCCAGCAGCCCCTACTACGAGCAGTACTTC. Its translation: CASSPYYEQYF.